The rows below give T cell receptor beta chains drawn from one sample of a study of TIL therapy for anti-PD-1-resistant metastatic lung cancer. TCRdb keeps only in-frame clones here, not all; method: immunoSEQ multiplex PCR. The sample carries 40,000 to 60,000 clones, around 80% recorded once. The sample was blood, taken at baseline. Receptors originate from a woman aged 30 to 85 with non-small cell lung cancer. Each CDR3 is given with its conserved first and last residue. Each record gives: CDR3 DNA, CDR3 protein, clone size, D gene, J gene, V gene. A D gene is named only where the DNA matches it firmly. Size values are once, few and many counts, or a class for expanded clones, and some rows have none.

cdr3_nt: TGTGCCAGCAGCTTAAGGCAGGGGAGCTCCTACGAGCAGTACTTC; cdr3_aa: CASSLRQGSSYEQYF; clone_size: -; d_call: -; j_call: TRBJ2-7; v_call: TRBV7-8
cdr3_nt: TGCGCCAGCAGCTTCGTCTGGGGTGAGAATGAAAAACTGTTTTTT; cdr3_aa: CASSFVWGENEKLFF; clone_size: -; d_call: -; j_call: TRBJ1-4; v_call: TRBV5-1
cdr3_nt: TGTGCCAGTAGCGGGGGGCCGTACACCGGGGAGCTGTTTTTT; cdr3_aa: CASSGGPYTGELFF; clone_size: few; d_call: -; j_call: TRBJ2-2; v_call: TRBV19
cdr3_nt: TGTGCCAGCAGCGTGCTAGGGGGGAACGCCGGGGAGCTGTTTTTT; cdr3_aa: CASSVLGGNAGELFF; clone_size: -; d_call: -; j_call: TRBJ2-2; v_call: TRBV9
cdr3_nt: TGCGCCAGCAGCTTGGGCAGCGAAGAGACCCAGTACTTC; cdr3_aa: CASSLGSEETQYF; clone_size: -; d_call: -; j_call: TRBJ2-5; v_call: TRBV5-1
cdr3_nt: TGTGCCAGCAGTGAACTGACAGGGTATGGCTACGAGCAGTACTTC; cdr3_aa: CASSELTGYGYEQYF; clone_size: -; d_call: TRBD1; j_call: TRBJ2-7; v_call: TRBV6-1
cdr3_nt: TGTGCCAGCAGCAACAACGGGGCGCGGATCTCGTCTGCCTGCAATAGAGAAAACACTGAAGCTTTCTTT; cdr3_aa: CASSNNGARISSACNRENTEAFF; clone_size: -; d_call: -; j_call: TRBJ1-1; v_call: TRBV21-1
cdr3_nt: TGTGCCAGCAGTCCCGCCCGTACGACCCAAGAGACCCAGTACTTC; cdr3_aa: CASSPARTTQETQYF; clone_size: -; d_call: -; j_call: TRBJ2-5; v_call: TRBV6-6
cdr3_nt: TGTGCCAGCAGTCAAGGGGGTTCCACCGGGGAGCTGTTTTTT; cdr3_aa: CASSQGGSTGELFF; clone_size: -; d_call: -; j_call: TRBJ2-2; v_call: TRBV6-5
cdr3_nt: TGTGCCAGCAGTTCGGGACAGGGCCACACCGGGGAGCTGTTTTTT; cdr3_aa: CASSSGQGHTGELFF; clone_size: -; d_call: TRBD1; j_call: TRBJ2-2; v_call: TRBV2
cdr3_nt: TGTGCCAGCAGTTACACAGAAAATTCACCCCTCCACTTT; cdr3_aa: CASSYTENSPLHF; clone_size: -; d_call: -; j_call: TRBJ1-6; v_call: TRBV6-5
cdr3_nt: TGTGCCAGCAGGTTGGGCGGGCCCCAGCATTTT; cdr3_aa: CASRLGGPQHF; clone_size: -; d_call: -; j_call: TRBJ1-5; v_call: TRBV11-3
cdr3_nt: TGTGCCAGCTCACCCCAGGGAGAGGGAGTCTACGAGCAGTACTTC; cdr3_aa: CASSPQGEGVYEQYF; clone_size: -; d_call: -; j_call: TRBJ2-7; v_call: TRBV18
cdr3_nt: TGTGCCAGCAGCCAGGGGGGCTCGAATGAAAAACTGTTTTTT; cdr3_aa: CASSQGGSNEKLFF; clone_size: few; d_call: -; j_call: TRBJ1-4; v_call: TRBV4-2
cdr3_nt: TGTGCCAGCAGGGCGGTGACAGGGGCCAATCAGCCCCAGCATTTT; cdr3_aa: CASRAVTGANQPQHF; clone_size: -; d_call: TRBD1; j_call: TRBJ1-5; v_call: TRBV2
cdr3_nt: TGTGCCATCAGTGGAATGGGGCTAGCGCGAACTGGGGAGCTGTTTTTT; cdr3_aa: CAISGMGLARTGELFF; clone_size: -; d_call: -; j_call: TRBJ2-2; v_call: TRBV10-3
cdr3_nt: TGCGCCAGCAGTGAGTCGGGTCCGGGACAGGGGTCCTACGAGCAGTACTTC; cdr3_aa: CASSESGPGQGSYEQYF; clone_size: -; d_call: TRBD1; j_call: TRBJ2-7; v_call: TRBV10-2
cdr3_nt: TGCGCCAGCAGCTTGGAGGGACAGGTCGCCTACAATGAGCAGTTCTTC; cdr3_aa: CASSLEGQVAYNEQFF; clone_size: -; d_call: TRBD1; j_call: TRBJ2-1; v_call: TRBV5-1
cdr3_nt: TGTGCCAGCACGAGCGGGGTTAGCACAGATACGCAGTATTTT; cdr3_aa: CASTSGVSTDTQYF; clone_size: once; d_call: TRBD2; j_call: TRBJ2-3; v_call: TRBV9
cdr3_nt: TGTGCCAGTAGAACAGCCCTCTATGGCTACACCTTC; cdr3_aa: CASRTALYGYTF; clone_size: -; d_call: -; j_call: TRBJ1-2; v_call: TRBV19
cdr3_nt: TGCGCCAGCAGCCCCCTTCGTAGAGGACTCTCTGGAAACACCATATATTTT; cdr3_aa: CASSPLRRGLSGNTIYF; clone_size: -; d_call: -; j_call: TRBJ1-3; v_call: TRBV5-1
cdr3_nt: TGTGCCAGCAGTTACGGGCTGGCTCGCACAGATACGCAGTATTTT; cdr3_aa: CASSYGLARTDTQYF; clone_size: -; d_call: -; j_call: TRBJ2-3; v_call: TRBV6-5
cdr3_nt: TGTGCCAGTAGGAACAGGGGAAACACCGGGGAGCTGTTTTTT; cdr3_aa: CASRNRGNTGELFF; clone_size: -; d_call: TRBD1; j_call: TRBJ2-2; v_call: TRBV19
cdr3_nt: TGTGCCAGCAGCTCCCGCCCGGACTACTCCTACGAGCAGTACTTC; cdr3_aa: CASSSRPDYSYEQYF; clone_size: few; d_call: -; j_call: TRBJ2-7; v_call: TRBV11-2
cdr3_nt: TGTGCCAGCAGCCGGGACCCCACCTCCTATAATTCACCCCTCCACTTT; cdr3_aa: CASSRDPTSYNSPLHF; clone_size: -; d_call: -; j_call: TRBJ1-6; v_call: TRBV5-4
cdr3_nt: TGTGCCAGCAGCCGAAGCCGACAGTACGAGCAGTACTTC; cdr3_aa: CASSRSRQYEQYF; clone_size: -; d_call: -; j_call: TRBJ2-7; v_call: TRBV6-5
cdr3_nt: TGTGCCAGCAGCTTTGGGAGGGCGGGAGATACGCAGTATTTT; cdr3_aa: CASSFGRAGDTQYF; clone_size: -; d_call: TRBD2; j_call: TRBJ2-3; v_call: TRBV5-4
cdr3_nt: TGTGCCAGCAGCATAAGGAAGACTAGCGGCCAAGAGACCCAGTACTTC; cdr3_aa: CASSIRKTSGQETQYF; clone_size: -; d_call: TRBD2; j_call: TRBJ2-5; v_call: TRBV5-6
cdr3_nt: TGTGCCAGCAGAGCGACAGCGAACACCGGGGAGCTGTTTTTT; cdr3_aa: CASRATANTGELFF; clone_size: -; d_call: -; j_call: TRBJ2-2; v_call: TRBV7-3
cdr3_nt: TGTGCCAGTAGTACGACAGGGCGGTGGACTGAAGCTTTCTTT; cdr3_aa: CASSTTGRWTEAFF; clone_size: -; d_call: TRBD1; j_call: TRBJ1-1; v_call: TRBV19
cdr3_nt: TGTGCCAGCAGAATGACGACAGGGGCGGTCTATGGCTACACCTTC; cdr3_aa: CASRMTTGAVYGYTF; clone_size: -; d_call: TRBD1; j_call: TRBJ1-2; v_call: TRBV6-5
cdr3_nt: TGCGCCAGCAGCCGCACCGGGACTATAGACAATGAGCAGTTCTTC; cdr3_aa: CASSRTGTIDNEQFF; clone_size: -; d_call: TRBD2; j_call: TRBJ2-1; v_call: TRBV5-1
cdr3_nt: TGTGCCAGTAGTCAAGACAGGGGGACGCAGTATTTT; cdr3_aa: CASSQDRGTQYF; clone_size: -; d_call: TRBD1; j_call: TRBJ2-3; v_call: TRBV19
cdr3_nt: TGTGCCAGCAGTAAGGGACAGGGTTGGGATACGCAGTATTTT; cdr3_aa: CASSKGQGWDTQYF; clone_size: -; d_call: TRBD1; j_call: TRBJ2-3; v_call: TRBV6-5
cdr3_nt: TGTGCCAGCAGTTTACAGCCAGCACAAGTCTATGGCTACACCTTC; cdr3_aa: CASSLQPAQVYGYTF; clone_size: -; d_call: -; j_call: TRBJ1-2; v_call: TRBV7-9
cdr3_nt: TGTGCCAGCAGCCCTGCCGGGACCAGAGGACTCAATGAGCAGTTCTTC; cdr3_aa: CASSPAGTRGLNEQFF; clone_size: -; d_call: -; j_call: TRBJ2-1; v_call: TRBV5-4
cdr3_nt: TGTGCCAGCAGCGCCCCCGGACAGGGGTTCAACGAGCAGTACTTC; cdr3_aa: CASSAPGQGFNEQYF; clone_size: -; d_call: TRBD1; j_call: TRBJ2-7; v_call: TRBV13
cdr3_nt: TGTGCCAGTAGTATTCGGGTTACGAACACTGAAGCTTTCTTT; cdr3_aa: CASSIRVTNTEAFF; clone_size: -; d_call: -; j_call: TRBJ1-1; v_call: TRBV19
cdr3_nt: TGTGCCAGCTCATGGGGGGCCCGGGAGCGAGAGACCCAGTACTTC; cdr3_aa: CASSWGARERETQYF; clone_size: many; d_call: -; j_call: TRBJ2-5; v_call: TRBV18
cdr3_nt: TGCGCCAGCAGCTCCTCCGGGACACCCGATATAGATACGCAGTATTTT; cdr3_aa: CASSSSGTPDIDTQYF; clone_size: -; d_call: -; j_call: TRBJ2-3; v_call: TRBV5-1